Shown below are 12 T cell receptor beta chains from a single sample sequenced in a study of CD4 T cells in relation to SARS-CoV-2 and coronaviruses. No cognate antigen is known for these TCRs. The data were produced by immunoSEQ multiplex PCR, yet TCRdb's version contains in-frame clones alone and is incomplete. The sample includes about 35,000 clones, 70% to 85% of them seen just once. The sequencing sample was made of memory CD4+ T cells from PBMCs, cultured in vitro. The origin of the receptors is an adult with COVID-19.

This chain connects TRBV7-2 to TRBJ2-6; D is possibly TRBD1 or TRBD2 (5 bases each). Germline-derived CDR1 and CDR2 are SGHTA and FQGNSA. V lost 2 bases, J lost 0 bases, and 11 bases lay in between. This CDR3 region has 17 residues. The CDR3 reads CASSLKRGLSGANVLTF. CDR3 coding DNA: TGTGCCAGCAGCTTAAAACGGGGCCTCTCTGGGGCCAACGTCCTGACTTTC.

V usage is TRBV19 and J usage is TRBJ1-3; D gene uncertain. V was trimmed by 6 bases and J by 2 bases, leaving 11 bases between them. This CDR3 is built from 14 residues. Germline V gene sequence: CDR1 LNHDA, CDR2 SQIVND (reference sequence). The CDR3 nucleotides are TGTGCCAGTAGGTACAGCGATACTGGAAACACCATATATTTT. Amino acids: CASRYSDTGNTIYF.

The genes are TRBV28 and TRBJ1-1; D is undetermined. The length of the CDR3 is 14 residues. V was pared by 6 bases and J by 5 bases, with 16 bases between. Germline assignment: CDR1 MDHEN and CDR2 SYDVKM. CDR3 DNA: TGTGCCAGCAGCCTGAGGCCACGGAATACTGAAGCTTTCTTT. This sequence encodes CASSLRPRNTEAFF.

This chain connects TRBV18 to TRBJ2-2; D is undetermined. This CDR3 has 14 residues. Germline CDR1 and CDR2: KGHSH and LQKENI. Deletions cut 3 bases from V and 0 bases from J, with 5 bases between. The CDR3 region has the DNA TGTGCCAGCTCACCGGCGGCGAACACCGGGGAGCTGTTTTTT. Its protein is CASSPAANTGELFF.

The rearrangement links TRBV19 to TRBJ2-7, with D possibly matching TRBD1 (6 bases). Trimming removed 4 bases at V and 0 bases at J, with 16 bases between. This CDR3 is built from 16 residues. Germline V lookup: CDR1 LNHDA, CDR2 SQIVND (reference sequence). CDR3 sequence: CASSTPGHRSSYEQYF. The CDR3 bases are TGTGCCAGTAGTACTCCGGGACATAGGAGCTCCTACGAGCAGTACTTC.

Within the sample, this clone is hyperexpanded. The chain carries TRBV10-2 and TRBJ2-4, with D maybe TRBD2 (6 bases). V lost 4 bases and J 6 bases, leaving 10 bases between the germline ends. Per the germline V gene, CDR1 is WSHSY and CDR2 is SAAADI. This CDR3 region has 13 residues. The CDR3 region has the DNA TGCGCCAGCAGTGCTGGGGGGACAAACATTCAGTACTTC. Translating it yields CASSAGGTNIQYF.

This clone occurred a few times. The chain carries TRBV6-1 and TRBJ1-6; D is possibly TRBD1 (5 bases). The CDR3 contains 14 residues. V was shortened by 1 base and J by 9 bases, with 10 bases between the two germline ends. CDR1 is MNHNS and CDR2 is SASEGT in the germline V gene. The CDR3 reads CASSEGRVISPLHF. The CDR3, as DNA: TGTGCCAGCAGTGAAGGCAGGGTGATTTCACCCCTCCACTTT.

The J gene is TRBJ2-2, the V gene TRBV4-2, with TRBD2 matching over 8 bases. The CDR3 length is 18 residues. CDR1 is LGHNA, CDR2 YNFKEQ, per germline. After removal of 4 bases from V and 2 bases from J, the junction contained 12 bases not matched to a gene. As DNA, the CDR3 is TGTGCCAGCAGCCGAGAGGGACTAGTGGTGGATAACACCGGGGAGCTGTTTTTT. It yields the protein CASSREGLVVDNTGELFF.

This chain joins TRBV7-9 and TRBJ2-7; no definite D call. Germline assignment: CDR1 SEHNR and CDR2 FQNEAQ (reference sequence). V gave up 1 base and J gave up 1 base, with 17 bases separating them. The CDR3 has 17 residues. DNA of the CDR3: TGTGCCAGCAGCTTAGTACGGGTTAACTCGCGATCCTACGAGCAGTACTTC. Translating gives CASSLVRVNSRSYEQYF.

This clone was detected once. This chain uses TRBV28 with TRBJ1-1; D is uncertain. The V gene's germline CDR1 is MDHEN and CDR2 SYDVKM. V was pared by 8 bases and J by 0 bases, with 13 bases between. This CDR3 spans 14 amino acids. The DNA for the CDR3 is TGTGCCAGCGAAAACTATAGGGTGAACACTGAAGCTTTCTTT. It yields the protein CASENYRVNTEAFF.

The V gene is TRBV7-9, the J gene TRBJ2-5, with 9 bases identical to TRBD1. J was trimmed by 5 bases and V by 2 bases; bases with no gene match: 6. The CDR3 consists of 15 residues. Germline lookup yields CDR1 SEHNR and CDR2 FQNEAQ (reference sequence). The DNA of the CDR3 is TGTGCCAGCAGCTTACCTACAGGGGGCGGGGAGACCCAGTACTTC. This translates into CASSLPTGGGETQYF.

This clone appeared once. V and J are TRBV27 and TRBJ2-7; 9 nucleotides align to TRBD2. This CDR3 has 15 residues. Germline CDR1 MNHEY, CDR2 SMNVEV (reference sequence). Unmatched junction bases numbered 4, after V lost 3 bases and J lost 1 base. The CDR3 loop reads CASSFVTSGSYEQYF. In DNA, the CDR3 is TGTGCCAGCAGTTTTGTGACTAGCGGTTCCTACGAGCAGTACTTC.